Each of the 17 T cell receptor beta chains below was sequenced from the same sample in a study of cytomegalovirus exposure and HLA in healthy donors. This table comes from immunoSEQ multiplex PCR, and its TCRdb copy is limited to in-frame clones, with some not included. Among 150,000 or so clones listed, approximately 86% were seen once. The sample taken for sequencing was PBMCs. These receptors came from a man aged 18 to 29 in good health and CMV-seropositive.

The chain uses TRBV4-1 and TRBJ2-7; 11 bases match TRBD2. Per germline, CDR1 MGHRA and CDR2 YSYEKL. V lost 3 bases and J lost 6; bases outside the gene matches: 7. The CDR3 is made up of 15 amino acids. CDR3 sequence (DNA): TGCGCCAGCAGCCATCCCGCTAGCGGGAGGATCGAGCAGTACTTC. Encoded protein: CASSHPASGRIEQYF.

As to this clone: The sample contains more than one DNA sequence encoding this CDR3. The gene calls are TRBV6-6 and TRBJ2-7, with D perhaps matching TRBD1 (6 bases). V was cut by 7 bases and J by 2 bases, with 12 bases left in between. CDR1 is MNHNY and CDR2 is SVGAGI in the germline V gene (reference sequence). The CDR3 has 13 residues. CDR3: CASTRGLTYEQYF. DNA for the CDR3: TGTGCCAGCACCAGGGGTTTGACCTACGAGCAGTACTTC.

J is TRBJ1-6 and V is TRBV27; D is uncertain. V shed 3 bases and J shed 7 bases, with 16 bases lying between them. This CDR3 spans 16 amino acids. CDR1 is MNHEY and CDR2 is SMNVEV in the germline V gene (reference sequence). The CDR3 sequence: CASSFRYLIWNSPLHF. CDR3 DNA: TGTGCCAGCAGTTTCCGCTACCTAATCTGGAATTCACCCCTCCACTTT.

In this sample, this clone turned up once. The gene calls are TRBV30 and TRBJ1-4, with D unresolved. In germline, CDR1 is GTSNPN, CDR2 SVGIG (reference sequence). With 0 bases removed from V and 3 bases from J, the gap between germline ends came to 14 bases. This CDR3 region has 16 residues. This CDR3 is CAWSVFGVLANEKLFF. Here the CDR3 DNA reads TGTGCCTGGAGTGTATTCGGGGTGCTAGCTAATGAAAAACTGTTTTTT.

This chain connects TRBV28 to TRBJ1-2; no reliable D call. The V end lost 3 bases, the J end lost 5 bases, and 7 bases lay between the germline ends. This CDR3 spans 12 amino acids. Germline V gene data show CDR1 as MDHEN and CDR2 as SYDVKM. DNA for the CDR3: TGTGCCAGCAGTTTTAGTGGTTATGGCTACACCTTC. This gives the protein CASSFSGYGYTF.

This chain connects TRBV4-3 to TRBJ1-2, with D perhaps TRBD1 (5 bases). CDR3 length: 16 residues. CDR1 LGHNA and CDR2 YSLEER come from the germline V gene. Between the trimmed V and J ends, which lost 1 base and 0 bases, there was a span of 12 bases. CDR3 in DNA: TGCGCCAGCAGCCAAGGTCCCACAGGAGCTAACTATGGCTACACCTTC. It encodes CASSQGPTGANYGYTF.

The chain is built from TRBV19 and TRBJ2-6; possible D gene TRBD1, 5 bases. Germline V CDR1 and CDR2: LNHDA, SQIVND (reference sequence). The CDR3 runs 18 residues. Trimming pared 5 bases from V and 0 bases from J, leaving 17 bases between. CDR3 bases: TGTGCCAGTAGTGCGCAGACAGTGCCCTACTCTGGGGCCAACGTCCTGACTTTC. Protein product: CASSAQTVPYSGANVLTF.

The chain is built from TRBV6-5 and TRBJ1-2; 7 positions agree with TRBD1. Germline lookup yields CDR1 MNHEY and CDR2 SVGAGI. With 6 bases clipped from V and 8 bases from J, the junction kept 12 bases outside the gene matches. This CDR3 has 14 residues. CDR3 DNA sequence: TGTGCCAGCAGACCAGGGACAGACCCGAGGGGCTACACCTTC. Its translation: CASRPGTDPRGYTF.

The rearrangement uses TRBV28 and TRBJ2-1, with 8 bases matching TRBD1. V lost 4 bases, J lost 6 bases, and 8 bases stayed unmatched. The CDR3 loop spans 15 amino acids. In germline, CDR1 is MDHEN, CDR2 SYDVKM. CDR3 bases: TGTGCCAGCAGTTCCCCAGGGGGCGCGGGCAATGAGCAGTTCTTC. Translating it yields CASSSPGGAGNEQFF.

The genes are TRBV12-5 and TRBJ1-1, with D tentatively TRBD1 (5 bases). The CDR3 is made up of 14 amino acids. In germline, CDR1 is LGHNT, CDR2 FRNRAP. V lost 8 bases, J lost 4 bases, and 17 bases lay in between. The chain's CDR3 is CASQVGGSFTEAFF. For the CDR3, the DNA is TGTGCTAGTCAGGTTGGGGGGTCATTCACTGAAGCTTTCTTT.

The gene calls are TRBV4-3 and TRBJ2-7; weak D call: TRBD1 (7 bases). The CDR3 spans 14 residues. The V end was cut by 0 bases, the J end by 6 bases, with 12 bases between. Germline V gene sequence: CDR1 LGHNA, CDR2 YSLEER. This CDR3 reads CASSQDAGGREQYF. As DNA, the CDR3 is TGCGCCAGCAGCCAAGATGCAGGGGGGCGCGAGCAGTACTTC.

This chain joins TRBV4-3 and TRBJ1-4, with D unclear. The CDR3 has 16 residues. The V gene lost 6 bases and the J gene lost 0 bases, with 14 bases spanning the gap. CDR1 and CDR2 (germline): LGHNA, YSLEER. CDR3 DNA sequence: TGCGCCAGCAGTCGGGGTTCATTATCAACTAATGAAAAACTGTTTTTT. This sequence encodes CASSRGSLSTNEKLFF.

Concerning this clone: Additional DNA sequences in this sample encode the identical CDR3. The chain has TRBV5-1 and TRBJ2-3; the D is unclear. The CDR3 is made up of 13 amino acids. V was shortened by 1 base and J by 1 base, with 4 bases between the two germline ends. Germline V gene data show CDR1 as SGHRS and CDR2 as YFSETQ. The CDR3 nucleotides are TGCGCCAGCAGCTTGAGCGGCACAGATACGCAGTATTTT. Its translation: CASSLSGTDTQYF.

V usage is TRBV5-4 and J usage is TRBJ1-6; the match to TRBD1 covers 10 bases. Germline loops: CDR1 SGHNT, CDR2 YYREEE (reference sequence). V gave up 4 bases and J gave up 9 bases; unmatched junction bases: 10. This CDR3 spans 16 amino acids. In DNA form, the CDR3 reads TGTGCCAGCAGCATTATCTTGGGGACAGGGGTTTCACCCCTCCACTTT. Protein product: CASSIILGTGVSPLHF.

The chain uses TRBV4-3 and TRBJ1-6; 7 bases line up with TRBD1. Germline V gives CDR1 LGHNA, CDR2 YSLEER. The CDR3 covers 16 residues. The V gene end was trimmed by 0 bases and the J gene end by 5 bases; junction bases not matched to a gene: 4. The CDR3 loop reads CASSQDPTGNNSPLHF. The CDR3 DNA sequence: TGCGCCAGCAGCCAAGATCCGACAGGGAATAATTCACCCCTCCACTTT.

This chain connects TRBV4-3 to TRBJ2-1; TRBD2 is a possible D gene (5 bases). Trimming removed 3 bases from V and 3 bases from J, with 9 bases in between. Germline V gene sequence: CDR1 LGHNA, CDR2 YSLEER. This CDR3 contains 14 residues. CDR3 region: CASSHTRFYNEQFF. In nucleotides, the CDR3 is TGCGCCAGCAGCCATACTAGATTCTACAATGAGCAGTTCTTC.

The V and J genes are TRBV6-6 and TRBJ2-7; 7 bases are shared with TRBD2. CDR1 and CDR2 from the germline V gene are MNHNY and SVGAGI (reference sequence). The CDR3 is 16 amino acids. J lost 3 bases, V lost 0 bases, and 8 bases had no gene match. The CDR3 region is CASSYSTERGYYEQYF. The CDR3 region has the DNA TGTGCCAGCAGTTACTCGACTGAGCGGGGCTACTACGAGCAGTACTTC.